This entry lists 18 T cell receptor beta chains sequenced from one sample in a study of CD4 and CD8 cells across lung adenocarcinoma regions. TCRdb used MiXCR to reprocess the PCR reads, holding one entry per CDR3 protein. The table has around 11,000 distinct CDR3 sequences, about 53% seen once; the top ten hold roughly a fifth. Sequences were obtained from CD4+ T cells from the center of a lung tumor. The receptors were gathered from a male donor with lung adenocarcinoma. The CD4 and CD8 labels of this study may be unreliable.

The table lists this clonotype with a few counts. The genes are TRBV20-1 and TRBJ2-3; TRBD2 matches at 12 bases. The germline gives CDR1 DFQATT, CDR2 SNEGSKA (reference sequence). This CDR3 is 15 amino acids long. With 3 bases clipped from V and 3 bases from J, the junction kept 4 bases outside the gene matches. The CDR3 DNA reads TGCAGTGCTAGCCTAGCGGGAGGGTTTACAGATACGCAGTATTTT. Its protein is CSASLAGGFTDTQYF.

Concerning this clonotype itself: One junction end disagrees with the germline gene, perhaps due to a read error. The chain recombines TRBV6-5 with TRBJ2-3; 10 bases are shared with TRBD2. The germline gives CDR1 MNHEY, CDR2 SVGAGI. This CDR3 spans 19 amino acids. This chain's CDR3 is CASSSTGGAGGRGKETQYF. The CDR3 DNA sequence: TGTGCCAGCAGTTCCACCGGGGGAGCGGGGGGGCGAGGCAAAGAGACGCAGTATTTC.

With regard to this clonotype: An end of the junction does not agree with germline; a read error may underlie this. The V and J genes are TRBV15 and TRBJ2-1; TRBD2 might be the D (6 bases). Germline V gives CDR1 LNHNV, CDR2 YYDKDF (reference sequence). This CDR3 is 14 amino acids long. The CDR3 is CATSRERALASEYF. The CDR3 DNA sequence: TGTGCCACCAGCAGAGAGAGGGCTCTAGCTAGCGAGTACTTC.

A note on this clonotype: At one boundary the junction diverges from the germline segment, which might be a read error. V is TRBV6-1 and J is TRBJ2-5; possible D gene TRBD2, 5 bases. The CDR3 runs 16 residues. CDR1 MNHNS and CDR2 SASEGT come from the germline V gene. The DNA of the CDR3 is TGTGCCAGCAGGGAGGCCGGGTTTCGTGACCAAGAGACGCAGTACTTC. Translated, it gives CASREAGFRDQETQYF.

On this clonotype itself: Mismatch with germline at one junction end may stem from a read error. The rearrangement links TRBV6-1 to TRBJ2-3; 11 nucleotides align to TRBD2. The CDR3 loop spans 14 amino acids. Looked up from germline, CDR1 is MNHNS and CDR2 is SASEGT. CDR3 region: CASSETSGADTQYF. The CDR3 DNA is TGTGCCAGCAGTGAGACTAGCGGGGCAGACACGCAGTATTTC.

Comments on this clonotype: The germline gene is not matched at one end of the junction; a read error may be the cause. CDR3 coding DNA: TGTGCGAGCAGCTTAGGCCGGGGGCACGACATTCAGTACTTC. Translation: CASSLGRGHDIQYF. The rearrangement uses TRBV7-2 and TRBJ2-4, with D perhaps matching TRBD1 or TRBD2 (6 bases each). The germline V gene encodes CDR1 SGHTA and CDR2 FQGNSA. The CDR3 consists of 14 residues.

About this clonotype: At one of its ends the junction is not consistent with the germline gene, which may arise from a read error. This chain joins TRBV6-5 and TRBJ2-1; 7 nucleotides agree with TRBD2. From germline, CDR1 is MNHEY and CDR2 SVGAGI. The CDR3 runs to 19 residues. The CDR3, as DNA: TGTGCCAGCAGTTACACCACGGCTGATACGGGGGGTACCTACAATGACCAGTTCTTC. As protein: CASSYTTADTGGTYNDQFF.

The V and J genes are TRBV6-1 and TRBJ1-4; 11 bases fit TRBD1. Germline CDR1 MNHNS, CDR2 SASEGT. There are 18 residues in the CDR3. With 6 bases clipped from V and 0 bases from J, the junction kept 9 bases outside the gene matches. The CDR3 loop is CASRGQGGISTTNEKLFF. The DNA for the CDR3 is TGTGCCAGCAGGGGACAGGGGGGCATTTCCACAACTAATGAAAAACTGTTTTTT.

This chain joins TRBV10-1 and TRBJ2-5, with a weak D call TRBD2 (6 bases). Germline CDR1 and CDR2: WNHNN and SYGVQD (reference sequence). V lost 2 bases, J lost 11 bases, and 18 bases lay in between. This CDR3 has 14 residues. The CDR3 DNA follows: TGCGCCAGCAGTGAGATGCGGAGCGGAGGGTTTCAGTACTTC. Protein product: CASSEMRSGGFQYF.

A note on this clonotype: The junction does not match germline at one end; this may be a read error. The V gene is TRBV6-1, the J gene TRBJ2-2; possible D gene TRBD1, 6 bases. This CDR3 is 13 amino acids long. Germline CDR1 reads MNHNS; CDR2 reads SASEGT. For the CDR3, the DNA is TGTGCCAGCAGGTTCGAGAGGCCAGGGGAGCTGTATTTT. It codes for CASRFERPGELYF.

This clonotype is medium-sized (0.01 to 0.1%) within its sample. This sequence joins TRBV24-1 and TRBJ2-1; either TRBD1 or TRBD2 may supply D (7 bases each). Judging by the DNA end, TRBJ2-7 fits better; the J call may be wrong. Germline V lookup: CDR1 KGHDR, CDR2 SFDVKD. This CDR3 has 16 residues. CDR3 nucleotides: TGTGCCACCAGTGACCCACGACAGGGAGGGATGTACGAGCAGTACTTC. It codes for CATSDPRQGGMYEQYF.

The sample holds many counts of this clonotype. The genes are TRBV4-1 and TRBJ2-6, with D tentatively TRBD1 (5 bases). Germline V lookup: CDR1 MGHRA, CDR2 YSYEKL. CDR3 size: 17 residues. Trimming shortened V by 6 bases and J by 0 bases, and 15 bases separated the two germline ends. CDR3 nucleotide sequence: TGCGCCAGCAGTAAAGGCAGGGCCTACTCTGGGGCCAACGTCCTGACTTTC. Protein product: CASSKGRAYSGANVLTF.

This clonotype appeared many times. The CDR3 sequence: CASLPPLKLAGGSTDTQYF. The CDR3 bases are TGTGCCAGCCTCCCCCCCCTTAAATTAGCGGGGGGTAGCACAGATACGCAGTATTTT. The V call is TRBV6-2 or TRBV6-3, the J call TRBJ2-3, with 10 bases matching TRBD2. Per the germline V gene, CDR1 is MNHEY and CDR2 is SVGEGT. The ends lost 8 bases at V and 0 bases at J; junction bases unmatched: 17. The CDR3 sequence is 19 residues long.

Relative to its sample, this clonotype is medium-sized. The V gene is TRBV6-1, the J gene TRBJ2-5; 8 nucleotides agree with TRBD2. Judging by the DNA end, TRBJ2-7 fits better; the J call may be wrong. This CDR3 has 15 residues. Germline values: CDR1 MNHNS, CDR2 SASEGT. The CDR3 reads CASSELSGGSHEQYF. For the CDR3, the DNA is TGTGCCAGCAGTGAATTGAGCGGGGGTTCCCACGAGCAGTACTTC.

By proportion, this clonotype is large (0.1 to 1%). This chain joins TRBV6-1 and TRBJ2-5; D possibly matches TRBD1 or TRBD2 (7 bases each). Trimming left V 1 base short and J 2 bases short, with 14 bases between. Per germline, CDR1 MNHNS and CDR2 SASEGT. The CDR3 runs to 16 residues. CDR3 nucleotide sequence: TGTGCCAGCAGTGAAGTTCCAGGGGGGGGACAAGAGACCCAGTACTTC. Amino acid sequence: CASSEVPGGGQETQYF.

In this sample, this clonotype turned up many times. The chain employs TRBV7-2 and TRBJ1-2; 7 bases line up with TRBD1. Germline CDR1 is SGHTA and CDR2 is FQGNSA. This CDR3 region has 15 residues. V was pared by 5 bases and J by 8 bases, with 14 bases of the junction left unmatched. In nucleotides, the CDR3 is TGTGCCAGCAGCCCGAGACAGGGAGGTTTTAAAGGCTACACCTTC. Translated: CASSPRQGGFKGYTF. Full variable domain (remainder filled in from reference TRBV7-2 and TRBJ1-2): GAGVSQSPSNKVTEKGKDVELRCDPISGHTALYWYRQSLGQGLEFLIYFQGNSAPDKSGLPSDRFSAERTGGSVSTLTIQRTQQEDSAVYLCASSPRQGGFKGYTFGSGTRLTVV.

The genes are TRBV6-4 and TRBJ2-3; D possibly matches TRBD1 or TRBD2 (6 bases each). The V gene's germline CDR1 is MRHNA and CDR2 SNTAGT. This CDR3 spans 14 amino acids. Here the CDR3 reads CAGSGGLVSDTQYF. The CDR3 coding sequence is TGTGCGGGCAGTGGGGGGCTAGTCTCGGATACGCAGTATTTT.

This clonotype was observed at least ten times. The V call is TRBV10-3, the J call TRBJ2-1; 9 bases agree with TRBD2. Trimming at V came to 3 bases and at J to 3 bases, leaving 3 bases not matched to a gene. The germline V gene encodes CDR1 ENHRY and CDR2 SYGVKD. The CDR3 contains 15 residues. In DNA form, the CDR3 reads TGTGCCATCAGTGATAGCGGGAGTCACTACAATGAGCAGTTCTTC. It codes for CAISDSGSHYNEQFF.